The entry below describes one T cell receptor (beta chain). Antigen specificity is unknown. Germline assignment: CDR1 SGHRS and CDR2 YFSETQ. The CDR3 has 18 amino acids. Trimming cost V 0 bases and J 6 bases, with 22 bases left between them. The data are from a study of cytomegalovirus exposure and HLA in healthy donors. Study-level findings and limits: Testing in vitro showed a few CMV-associated chains specific for CMV antigens.

The PCR contained 60 Vbeta and 13 Jbeta primers. Here immunoSEQ multiplex PCR was the method, and the copy in TCRdb shows in-frame clones only, minus some. The sample shows about 200,000 clones, 76% of them seen only once. Source material: PBMCs. The chain uses TRBV5-1 and TRBJ2-1, with D perhaps TRBD1 (7 bases). The receptor's source is a man between 18 and 29 years old in good health and CMV-seronegative. In DNA form, the CDR3 reads TGCGCCAGCAGCTTGGCCGAATCAGGAGGGCCAGGGGGCAATGAGCAGTTCTTC. Its protein product is CASSLAESGGPGGNEQFF. Based on the CDR3 plus reference TRBV5-1 and TRBJ2-1, the full variable domain is KAGVTQTPRYLIKTRGQQVTLSCSPISGHRSVSWYQQTPGQGLQFLFEYFSETQRNKGNFPGRFSGRQFSNSRSEMNVSTLELGDSALYLCASSLAESGGPGGNEQFFGPGTRLTVL.